The next 7 T cell receptor beta chains were all read from a single sample in a study of naive and memory T cell subsets (dated 2017 in TCRdb). Receptors were amplified or captured by UMI-ligation and nested PCR. Sequencing was carried out with an Illumina MiSeq. To cover both TRBC1 and TRBC2, the beta constant-region primer consisted of an equimolar mix of two oligonucleotides. The ligated cDNA went through four rounds of PCR with nested alpha and beta constant-region primers together with the SP2 primer. Clones were called with MiXCR by TCRdb after fastp trimmed the public reads at Q25, and only in-frame beta chains were retained. Rows are unified per CDR3 protein, each entry keeping the most common DNA and genes. Recorded for this sample are some 80,000 distinct CDR3 sequences; roughly 9.2% of them occurred a single time. In total, the top ten clones hold approximately 1.1% of the sample. Sequencing was carried out using naive CD8+ T cells from blood. In light of the paper, this sample's cell subset or site label describes: naive T cells, CD45RA high CD27+. The origin of the receptors is a human donor in good health.

This clonotype was picked up many times. The J gene is TRBJ2-7, the V gene TRBV4-3; perhaps TRBD2 as D (5 bases). The CDR3 is 15 amino acids. V was trimmed by 0 bases and J by 2 bases, leaving 11 bases between them. The V gene's germline CDR1 is LGHNA and CDR2 YSLEER. The CDR3 coding sequence is TGCGCCAGCAGCCAAGATCGGACGGGAACCTACGAGCAGTACTTC. Protein product: CASSQDRTGTYEQYF.

This sequence joins TRBV11-1 and TRBJ2-5; D is unresolved. This CDR3 spans 15 amino acids. Deletions cut 4 bases from V and 2 bases from J, with 14 bases between. From germline, CDR1 is SGHAT and CDR2 FQDESV (reference sequence). This CDR3 is CASSWTEKPQETQYF. The CDR3 DNA reads as TGTGCCAGCAGCTGGACGGAGAAGCCACAAGAGACCCAGTACTTC.

This clonotype has ten or more counts. This chain links TRBV7-9 with TRBJ2-2; D is unresolved. Germline CDR1 and CDR2: SEHNR and FQNEAQ (reference sequence). The CDR3 is 12 amino acids. The V and J ends lost 5 bases and 4 bases respectively, with 5 bases between them. The CDR3 bases are TGTGCCAGCAGCCCCCCCACCGGGGAGCTGTTTTTT. Amino acids: CASSPPTGELFF.

In this sample, this clonotype turned up many times. The V gene is TRBV3-1, the J gene TRBJ2-1, with D tentatively TRBD2 (5 bases). The CDR3 spans 16 residues. Trimming cost V 0 bases and J 7 bases, with 16 bases left between them. Germline V gene lookup returns CDR1 LGHDT and CDR2 YNNKEL (reference sequence). The CDR3 DNA is TGTGCCAGCAGCCAAGAAAGTAGTCCGAGGGCAAATGAGCAGTTCTTC. Protein: CASSQESSPRANEQFF.

The chain combines TRBV27 with TRBJ2-2; 10 bases agree with TRBD2. CDR3 length: 20 amino acids. V shed 6 bases, J shed 2 bases, and the junction held 18 bases outside the gene matches. Germline values: CDR1 MNHEY, CDR2 SMNVEV (reference sequence). CDR3 sequence: CASRKRLTASGSVNTGELFF. In nucleotides, the CDR3 is TGTGCCAGCAGAAAACGACTAACGGCTAGCGGGAGTGTTAACACCGGGGAGCTGTTTTTT.

DNA of the CDR3: TGTGCCAGCAGTGTGTCTAGCGGGATTACTTCATATGAGCAGTTCTTC. Its translation: CASSVSSGITSYEQFF. The V call is TRBV2, the J call TRBJ2-1, with TRBD2 matching 9 bases. The germline gives CDR1 SNHLY, CDR2 FYNNEI. V was pared by 4 bases and J by 8 bases, with 12 bases of the junction left unmatched. This CDR3 region has 16 residues.

This clonotype has a count of ten or more. The chain has TRBV10-1 and TRBJ2-7, with a possible D match to TRBD1 (6 bases). The V gene lost 5 bases and the J gene lost 4 bases, with 12 bases spanning the gap. The CDR3 totals 13 residues. Germline loops: CDR1 WNHNN, CDR2 SYGVQD (reference sequence). As DNA, the CDR3 is TGCGCCAGCAGTCAGACAGGTTCGTACGAGCAGTACTTC. Translation: CASSQTGSYEQYF.